The 23 T cell receptor beta chains below were found in one sample sequenced in a study of T cells in Graves' hyperthyroidism and ophthalmopathy. Amplified TCR beta CDR3 regions derived from RNA transcripts. TCR CDR3 underwent first-round RT-PCR with the HTBI primer set. One entry per CDR3 protein results from TCRdb running MiXCR on the multiplex PCR reads. The data contain a few hundred thousand distinct CDR3 sequences, 15% to 20% of them singletons. Sequencing input: blood. These receptors came from a woman under 30 with Graves' ophthalmopathy.

The chain has TRBV5-4 and TRBJ1-4, with TRBD1 as a possible D gene (5 bases). Trimming took off 3 bases at V and 8 bases at J, with 11 bases between the two ends. CDR3 length: 13 residues. Germline V gene sequence: CDR1 SGHNT, CDR2 YYREEE (reference sequence). Here the CDR3 DNA reads TGTGCCAGCAGCTCATTGGGGGGAGAAAAACTGTTTTTT. Translation gives CASSSLGGEKLFF.

The V call is TRBV20-1, the J call TRBJ2-1; tentative D call: TRBD2 (5 bases). Trimming took 0 bases from V and 6 from J, leaving 18 bases between them. Germline V gene data show CDR1 as DFQATT and CDR2 as SNEGSKA (reference sequence). The CDR3 sequence is 16 residues long. The CDR3 here is CSARDATGIHLNEQFF. The CDR3 DNA reads TGCAGTGCTAGAGACGCCACCGGGATCCACCTCAATGAGCAGTTCTTC.

At least ten counts were recorded for this clonotype. A junction boundary mismatches the germline segment, possibly from a read error. The chain carries TRBV4-3 and TRBJ2-3; D call uncertain. Per the germline V gene, CDR1 is LGHNA and CDR2 is YSLEER. CDR3 length: 13 amino acids. For the CDR3, the DNA is TGTGCCAGCAGCCAAGGATCAACAGATACGCAGTATTTT. Translation: CASSQGSTDTQYF.

In its sample, this clonotype was seen a few times. This chain connects TRBV7-9 to TRBJ2-3, with 9 bases matching TRBD2. Germline V gene sequence: CDR1 SEHNR, CDR2 FQNEAQ (reference sequence). V was pared by 1 base and J by 5 bases, with 7 bases of the junction left unmatched. The CDR3 has 16 amino acids. CDR3 sequence reads: CASSLVGGGAQDTQYF. CDR3 nucleotide sequence: TGTGCCAGCAGCTTAGTAGGCGGGGGGGCCCAAGATACGCAGTATTTT.

This clonotype was recorded at least ten times. V usage is TRBV12-3 or TRBV12-4 and J usage is TRBJ2-1, with TRBD2 matching 12 bases. The CDR3 has 17 residues. Trimming removed 7 bases from V and 2 bases from J; junction bases left unmatched: 9. The chain's CDR3 is CASTPLTSGRTYNEQFF. CDR3 coding DNA: TGTGCCAGCACCCCATTGACTAGCGGGAGAACCTACAATGAGCAGTTCTTC.

This clonotype was seen repeatedly, ten times or more. J is TRBJ2-7 and V is TRBV7-2; 12 bases fit TRBD2. Per germline, CDR1 SGHTA and CDR2 FQGNSA. This CDR3 region has 19 residues. V was clipped by 1 base and J by 1 base; unmatched bases: 11. The CDR3 DNA is TGTGCCAGCAGCTTAGTAGGACTAGCGGGATATGCAAAATCCTACGAGCAGTACTTC. Translated: CASSLVGLAGYAKSYEQYF.

The genes are TRBV20-1 and TRBJ1-2; no reliable D call. Germline CDR1 reads DFQATT; CDR2 reads SNEGSKA (reference sequence). The CDR3 covers 13 residues. V dropped 3 bases and J dropped 4 bases, with 12 bases sitting between them. The CDR3 nucleotides are TGCAGTGCTAGGGTCCCCTCATCCTATGGCTACACCTTC. This codes for CSARVPSSYGYTF.

This clonotype occurred a few times. A junction end diverges from the germline sequence, so it may reflect a read error. V gene TRBV15 combines with J gene TRBJ2-7; 12 nucleotides match TRBD1. This CDR3 region has 15 residues. CDR1 is LNHNV, CDR2 YYDKDF, per germline (reference sequence). The CDR3 sequence: CAISRDRGLTYEQYF. As DNA, the CDR3 is TGTGCCATCAGCCGGGACAGGGGGCTCACCTACGAGCAGTACTTC.

This chain connects TRBV7-9 to TRBJ2-3; 8 nucleotides match TRBD2. V gave up 5 bases and J gave up 4 bases; unmatched junction bases: 11. CDR3 length: 16 residues. In germline, CDR1 is SEHNR, CDR2 FQNEAQ (reference sequence). This CDR3 is CASSTRAGAPPDTQYF. CDR3 sequence (DNA): TGTGCCAGCAGCACACGAGCGGGAGCTCCCCCAGATACGCAGTATTTT.

As regards this clonotype: A much larger clone sits a single nucleotide away, making a read error possible. The CDR3, as DNA: TGTGCCGGCAGCATAATGCCAGGGCGCGATGAGCAGTTCTTC. Its translation: CAGSIMPGRDEQFF. The chain carries TRBV7-9 and TRBJ2-1, with a tentative D call TRBD1 (5 bases). Germline assignment: CDR1 SEHNR and CDR2 FQNEAQ (reference sequence). The CDR3 extends over 14 amino acids.

As for this clonotype: A much larger clone is a single base away; this may be a read error. This rearrangement joins TRBV5-1 to TRBJ2-1; 9 bases are shared with TRBD2. Germline assignment: CDR1 SGHRS and CDR2 YFSETQ. The CDR3 loop spans 16 amino acids. The V and J ends lost 2 bases and 8 bases, in that order; junction bases with no gene match: 11. The CDR3 spells CASSFGAGGQYDEQFF. Here the CDR3 DNA reads TGCGCCAGCAGCTTCGGGGCGGGGGGGCAATACGATGAGCAGTTCTTC.

The chain couples TRBV6-1 to TRBJ1-5; TRBD1 matches at 8 bases. Germline trimming cut 7 bases from V and 3 bases from J; bases unmatched to any gene: 8. The CDR3 length is 15 residues. In germline, CDR1 is MNHNS, CDR2 SASEGT. The CDR3 protein is CASMGDRGYNQPQHF. As DNA, the CDR3 is TGTGCCAGCATGGGAGACAGGGGATACAATCAGCCCCAGCATTTT.

The chain has TRBV6-1 and TRBJ2-5; 10 bases align to TRBD2. Germline lookup yields CDR1 MNHNS and CDR2 SASEGT. V shed 7 bases and J 4 bases; nucleotides not matched to a gene: 9. This CDR3 comprises 15 residues. Here the CDR3 reads CASTASGSLGETQYF. CDR3 DNA: TGTGCCAGCACGGCTAGCGGGAGTTTAGGAGAGACCCAGTACTTC.

The rearrangement uses TRBV5-4 and TRBJ1-6; maybe TRBD1 (6 bases). Trimming removed 0 bases from V and 14 bases from J, with 18 bases in between. This CDR3 contains 15 residues. Germline V gives CDR1 SGHNT, CDR2 YYREEE (reference sequence). Here the CDR3 reads CASSLGRGTLASLHF. In DNA, the CDR3 is TGTGCCAGCAGCTTGGGGAGGGGGACCCTAGCTTCCCTCCACTTT.

V usage is TRBV4-1 and J usage is TRBJ1-1, with D possibly matching TRBD1 (6 bases). This CDR3 is built from 15 residues. V shed 0 bases and J shed 4 bases, with 12 bases lying between them. Germline V gene sequence: CDR1 MGHRA, CDR2 YSYEKL. In nucleotides, the CDR3 is TGCGCCAGCAGCCAAGATCGGGGAGGGGGCACTGAAGCTTTCTTT. Translated: CASSQDRGGGTEAFF.

In its sample, this clonotype was seen a few times. CDR3 nucleotide sequence: TGTGCCAGCACCTCGCGGGTCACAGATACGCAGTATTTT. The encoded protein is CASTSRVTDTQYF. The genes are TRBV6-1 and TRBJ2-3; a possible D gene is TRBD2 (5 bases). Per the germline V gene, CDR1 is MNHNS and CDR2 is SASEGT. Trimming took 7 bases from V and 2 from J, leaving 10 bases between them. This CDR3 has 13 residues.

This clonotype has a count of ten or more. The chain carries TRBV6-1 and TRBJ2-7; TRBD2 is a possible D gene (6 bases). Germline CDR1 is MNHNS and CDR2 is SASEGT. The CDR3 contains 17 residues. The germline V and J ends were trimmed by 7 bases and 2 bases, with 24 bases remaining between them. The CDR3 DNA reads TGTGCCAGCATAACCGGGACTTCTTCCCATACCGCCTACGAGCAGTACTTC. Amino acids: CASITGTSSHTAYEQYF.

This chain joins TRBV20-1 and TRBJ1-3; unclear D gene. Trimming took off 0 bases at V and 0 bases at J, with 9 bases between the two ends. Per germline, CDR1 DFQATT and CDR2 SNEGSKA (reference sequence). The CDR3 spans 15 residues. The CDR3 region is CSARDRGLSGNTIYF. The CDR3, as DNA: TGCAGTGCTAGAGACAGAGGCCTCTCTGGAAACACCATATATTTT.

To note about this clonotype: Since a much larger clone is just one base distant, this may be a read error. CDR3 bases: TGCGCCAGCAGCCCGACAGGGACGGAACAGCCCCGGCATTTT. Translated: CASSPTGTEQPRHF. V and J are TRBV5-8 and TRBJ1-5; TRBD1 matches 7 bases. CDR3 length equals 14 residues. Germline V gene data show CDR1 as SGHTS and CDR2 as YDEGEE.

V and J are TRBV19 and TRBJ1-1; D remains unclear. V lost 2 bases and J lost 7, with 11 bases in between. This CDR3 is 13 amino acids long. In germline, CDR1 is LNHDA, CDR2 SQIVND (reference sequence). The chain's CDR3 is CASSIKGRNEAFF. The DNA of the CDR3 is TGTGCCAGTAGTATAAAAGGGAGAAATGAAGCTTTCTTT. The full variable domain, its missing parts supplied by reference TRBV19 and TRBJ1-1, is DGGITQSPKYLFRKEGQNVTLSCEQNLNHDAMYWYRQDPGQGLRLIYYSQIVNDFQKGDIAEGYSVSREKKESFPLTVTSAQKNPTAFYLCASSIKGRNEAFFGQGTRLTVV.

This clonotype has more than one count but fewer than ten. The CDR3 region is CASSLVLRTGRSGNTIYF. For the CDR3, the DNA is TGTGCCAGCAGCTTAGTGTTAAGGACAGGACGCTCTGGAAACACCATATATTTT. The chain recombines TRBV7-6 with TRBJ1-3, with 7 nucleotides matching TRBD1. This CDR3 region has 18 residues. Looked up from germline, CDR1 is SGHVS and CDR2 is FNYEAQ. The V and J ends lost 1 base and 0 bases, in that order; junction bases with no gene match: 9.

This clonotype was seen a few times. This chain uses TRBV4-3 with TRBJ2-7, with a weak D call TRBD1 (8 bases). Trimming pared 0 bases from V and 2 bases from J, leaving 14 bases between. Germline V gene data show CDR1 as LGHNA and CDR2 as YSLEER. The CDR3 loop spans 16 amino acids. DNA for the CDR3: TGCGCCAGCAGCCAAGATAAACAGGGGGGGGCCTACGAGCAGTACTTC. It encodes CASSQDKQGGAYEQYF.

This clonotype was detected only a few times. The chain recombines TRBV20-1 with TRBJ2-5; 9 bases fit TRBD1. The CDR3 is made up of 15 amino acids. Trimming took 3 bases from V and 4 from J; bases not matched to a gene: 9. Germline CDR1 DFQATT, CDR2 SNEGSKA (reference sequence). The CDR3 protein is CSARGNRGQVETQYF. The CDR3 DNA reads TGCAGTGCTAGGGGAAACAGGGGGCAGGTAGAGACCCAGTACTTC.